A selection of T cell receptor beta chains follows, all from one sample in a study of stem cell transplantation in POMP-related autoinflammatory disease. Produced via immunoSEQ multiplex PCR; TCRdb's table is partial and in-frame only. This sample yields tens of thousands of clones, of which around 90% are seen a single time; about 0.7% belongs to the top ten. The sequencing used CD4+ T cells from PBMCs, collected after stem cell transplantation. The receptors were gathered from a human patient with POMP-related autoinflammation and immune dysregulation (PRAID). Some T cells may be graft donor cells. Both conserved end residues are part of each CDR3. The D gene is left open where the match is weak. Clone size appears in some rows only: once, few, many, or a class for an expanded clone.

J: TRBJ2-7; V: TRBV7-9; D: .; size: .; DNA: TGTGCCAGCAGCTTAGCAGGAGTGAGCGAGCAGTACTTC; CDR3: CASSLAGVSEQYF
J: TRBJ1-1; V: TRBV9; D: .; size: .; DNA: TGTGCCAGCAGCGTAGGGGACACCCATATGAACACTGAAGCTTTCTTT; CDR3: CASSVGDTHMNTEAFF
J: TRBJ1-6; V: TRBV2; D: .; size: .; DNA: TGTGCCAGCAGTGAACGGGAGAGCTCCTATAATTCACCCCTCCACTTT; CDR3: CASSERESSYNSPLHF
J: TRBJ2-1; V: TRBV5-1; D: TRBD2; size: .; DNA: TGCGCCAGCAGCTTGGGACTAGCGGGGAACAATGAGCAGTTCTTC; CDR3: CASSLGLAGNNEQFF
J: TRBJ1-4; V: TRBV11-3; D: .; size: .; DNA: TGTGCCAGCAGCTTAGACCCCCGGGACGGGAATGAAAAACTGTTTTTT; CDR3: CASSLDPRDGNEKLFF
J: TRBJ1-5; V: TRBV5-1; D: .; size: .; DNA: TGCGCCAGCAGCTCGGTCTTGCAGCATTTT; CDR3: CASSSVLQHF
J: TRBJ2-2; V: TRBV5-6; D: TRBD1; size: .; DNA: TGTGCCAGCAGCCACTCCGGGACAGTGAGGACCGGGGAGCTGTTTTTT; CDR3: CASSHSGTVRTGELFF
J: TRBJ2-5; V: TRBV4-1; D: TRBD1; size: .; DNA: TGCGCCAGCAGCCGTACAGGGGTTGTGGGAGAGACCCAGTACTTC; CDR3: CASSRTGVVGETQYF
J: TRBJ2-7; V: TRBV7-2; D: TRBD2; size: .; DNA: TGTGCCAGCAAGGCGGGACTAGCGGGAACATATTACGAGCAGTACTTC; CDR3: CASKAGLAGTYYEQYF
J: TRBJ2-2; V: TRBV2; D: TRBD2; size: .; DNA: TGTGCCAGCAGACTGACTAGCGAAGGCACCGGGGAGCTGTTTTTT; CDR3: CASRLTSEGTGELFF
J: TRBJ2-7; V: TRBV24-1; D: .; size: .; DNA: TGTGCCACCTCAGACAACTCCTACGAGCAGTACTTC; CDR3: CATSDNSYEQYF
J: TRBJ2-5; V: TRBV5-4; D: .; size: .; DNA: TGTGCCAGCAGCAAATCCGACTTGGAGACCCAGTACTTC; CDR3: CASSKSDLETQYF
J: TRBJ2-3; V: TRBV10-3; D: .; size: .; DNA: TGTGCCATCAGTGAGTCCCTGGCAATCGGGGCAGATACGCAGTATTTT; CDR3: CAISESLAIGADTQYF
J: TRBJ2-1; V: TRBV7-9; D: TRBD2; size: .; DNA: TGTGCCAGCAGCTCGCAACTACTAGCGGGTTACTACAATGAGCAGTTCTTC; CDR3: CASSSQLLAGYYNEQFF
J: TRBJ2-5; V: TRBV20-1; D: .; size: once; DNA: TGCAGTGCTAGTTATAACCAAGAGACCCAGTACTTC; CDR3: CSASYNQETQYF
J: TRBJ2-7; V: TRBV2; D: TRBD1; size: .; DNA: TGTGCCAGCAGTGTAACAGGGGGCTTTGGCGAGCAGTACTTC; CDR3: CASSVTGGFGEQYF
J: TRBJ1-3; V: TRBV11-2; D: TRBD1; size: .; DNA: TGTGCCAGCAGCATAGGGACAGGGTATGGAAACACCATATATTTT; CDR3: CASSIGTGYGNTIYF
J: TRBJ2-2; V: TRBV11-3; D: .; size: .; DNA: TGTGCCAGCAGCTTAGGACCGAACACCGGGGAGCTGTTTTTT; CDR3: CASSLGPNTGELFF
J: TRBJ2-5; V: TRBV19; D: .; size: .; DNA: TGTGCCAGTAGTAAACAGTCCCAAGAGACCCAGTACTTC; CDR3: CASSKQSQETQYF
J: TRBJ2-1; V: TRBV7-8; D: .; size: .; DNA: TGTGCCAGCAGCGCGACTAGTTACAATGAGCAGTTCTTC; CDR3: CASSATSYNEQFF
J: TRBJ1-5; V: TRBV6-5; D: .; size: .; DNA: TGTGCCAGCAGCCCCTTAATGGGCAATCAGCCCCAGCATTTT; CDR3: CASSPLMGNQPQHF
J: TRBJ1-6; V: TRBV6-5; D: TRBD1; size: .; DNA: TGTGCCAGCAGCCTGGACAGGAGGAATTCACCCCTCCACTTT; CDR3: CASSLDRRNSPLHF
J: TRBJ1-1; V: TRBV5-1; D: .; size: .; DNA: TGCGCCAGCGGTACCGGAACTGAAGCTTTCTTT; CDR3: CASGTGTEAFF
J: TRBJ1-1; V: TRBV27; D: .; size: .; DNA: TGTGCCAGCAGGGCGGGCGTCGGGGGGTACACTGAAGCTTTCTTT; CDR3: CASRAGVGGYTEAFF
J: TRBJ2-7; V: TRBV4-1; D: .; size: .; DNA: TGCGCCAGCAGCCAAGGGAAGGGACTCTACGAGCAGTACTTC; CDR3: CASSQGKGLYEQYF
J: TRBJ1-4; V: TRBV10-1; D: .; size: .; DNA: TGCGCCAGCAGTGATGGGCTTAATGAAAAACTGTTTTTT; CDR3: CASSDGLNEKLFF
J: TRBJ1-4; V: TRBV30; D: .; size: .; DNA: TGTGCCTGGAACCGGGACATCGGAAAACTGTTTTTT; CDR3: CAWNRDIGKLFF
J: TRBJ2-3; V: TRBV5-1; D: .; size: .; DNA: TGCGCCAGCAGCGAAGGCACAGATACGCAGTATTTT; CDR3: CASSEGTDTQYF
J: TRBJ2-1; V: TRBV6-2/TRBV6-3; D: .; size: .; DNA: TGTGCCAGCAGTTACTCAAGTGTGTCTTACAATGAGCAGTTCTTC; CDR3: CASSYSSVSYNEQFF
J: TRBJ1-1; V: TRBV20-1; D: TRBD1; size: .; DNA: TGCAGTGCTAGTTTCGCCGCGGGCCCCGGGACAGGGAACACTGAAGCTTTCTTT; CDR3: CSASFAAGPGTGNTEAFF
J: TRBJ2-5; V: TRBV7-9; D: TRBD1; size: once; DNA: TGTGCCAGCAGCTTAGGACAGGGGGCGCGAGAGACCCAGTACTTC; CDR3: CASSLGQGARETQYF